The 15 T cell receptor beta chains below come from one sample, sequenced in a study of blood T cells in healthy people across ages. Primers used in a second PCR of about 6 to 12 cycles were a sample-barcoded 5' primer and a J-beta primer mix. TCRdb passed the 5' RACE reads through MiXCR, listing each CDR3 protein once. In the table there are fewer than 1 million distinct CDR3 sequences, 40% to 50% of which are singletons. Sequencing input: blood. The receptors derive from a man aged 55 to 70 in good health.

The CDR3 reads CASIHPGPSSDEQYF. CDR3 sequence (DNA): TGTGCCAGCATCCATCCGGGACCCTCTTCGGACGAGCAGTACTTC. V usage is TRBV3-1 and J usage is TRBJ2-4; D may match TRBD1 or TRBD2 (5 bases each). The DNA end is a closer match to TRBJ2-7, so the J assignment may be wrong. The CDR3 is made up of 15 amino acids. Germline assignment: CDR1 LGHDT and CDR2 YNNKEL (reference sequence).

As concerns this clonotype: This may be a read error: a much more frequent sequence differs by one nucleotide. The chain links TRBV29-1 to TRBJ1-1; D is undetermined. This CDR3 region has 14 residues. V was pared by 0 bases and J by 1 base, with 9 bases between. Germline V CDR1 and CDR2: SQVTM, ANQGSEA. CDR3 sequence (DNA): TGCAGCGTTGAAGATGGACGGGCGAACACTGAAGCTTTCTTT. Its protein is CSVEDGRANTEAFF.

The chain has TRBV7-2 and TRBJ2-2; possibly TRBD2 for D (6 bases). The CDR3 has 16 amino acids. CDR1 and CDR2 (germline): SGHTA, FQGNSA. Trimming left V 2 bases short and J 4 bases short, with 14 bases between. The CDR3 is CASSLSGTRTTGELFF. CDR3 bases: TGTGCCAGCAGCTTATCAGGGACTCGAACCACCGGGGAGCTGTTTTTT.

This clonotype was seen a handful of times. The genes are TRBV29-1 and TRBJ2-5, with 7 bases aligning to TRBD1. This CDR3 contains 12 residues. Per germline, CDR1 SQVTM and CDR2 ANQGSEA. The V gene end was trimmed by 7 bases and the J gene end by 0 bases; junction bases not matched to a gene: 2. The CDR3 spells CSATGNQETQYF. The CDR3 nucleotides are TGCAGCGCGACAGGGAACCAAGAGACCCAGTACTTC.

This clonotype was counted many times. J is TRBJ2-5 and V is TRBV20-1; 7 nucleotides line up with TRBD1. CDR3 length: 15 residues. The germline V gene encodes CDR1 DFQATT and CDR2 SNEGSKA (reference sequence). After removal of 3 bases from V and 4 bases from J, the junction contained 11 bases not matched to a gene. The CDR3, as DNA: TGCAGTGCTAGGCCGCGACAGGGCGGCCGAGAGACCCAGTACTTC. Amino acids: CSARPRQGGRETQYF.

The CDR3 here is CASSQDLRGNTEAFF. The CDR3 DNA reads as TGCGCCAGCAGCCAAGACCTCAGGGGGAACACTGAAGCTTTCTTT. V gene TRBV4-3 combines with J gene TRBJ1-1, with a possible D match to TRBD1 (6 bases). This CDR3 has 15 amino acids. V was pared by 0 bases and J by 1 base, with 9 bases between. CDR1 LGHNA and CDR2 YSLEER come from the germline V gene.

This clonotype was seen many times. This chain uses TRBV20-1 with TRBJ1-2; 9 bases map to TRBD1. CDR3 length: 14 amino acids. The germline gives CDR1 DFQATT, CDR2 SNEGSKA (reference sequence). The junction had 7 bases not matched to a gene; V was cut back by 6 bases and J by 2 bases. The CDR3 region is CSANPGTGNYGYTF. In DNA, the CDR3 is TGCAGTGCCAACCCCGGGACAGGGAACTATGGCTACACCTTC.

V gene TRBV6-5 combines with J gene TRBJ1-2, with D possibly matching TRBD1 (6 bases). CDR1 and CDR2 from the germline V gene are MNHEY and SVGAGI. This CDR3 has 15 amino acids. Trimming stripped 2 bases from V and 4 bases from J, with 14 bases between. The CDR3 region is CASSYVRGSGYGYTF. The CDR3 nucleotides read TGTGCCAGCAGTTACGTGAGGGGGTCGGGCTATGGCTACACCTTC.

The V gene is TRBV28, the J gene TRBJ2-1; D unresolved. V gave up 6 bases and J gave up 0 bases, with 12 bases separating them. Per the germline V gene, CDR1 is MDHEN and CDR2 is SYDVKM. There are 15 residues in the CDR3. The CDR3 sequence: CASSHRQSSYNEQFF. In DNA form, the CDR3 reads TGTGCCAGCAGCCACCGACAATCCTCCTACAATGAGCAGTTCTTC. Filled out from reference TRBV28 and TRBJ2-1, the complete variable domain reads DVKVTQSSRYLVKRTGEKVFLECVQDMDHENMFWYRQDPGLGLRLIYFSYDVKMKEKGDIPEGYSVSREKKERFSLILESASTNQTSMYLCASSHRQSSYNEQFFGPGTRLTVL.

This chain joins TRBV30 and TRBJ2-7; TRBD1 is a possible D gene (6 bases). The length of the CDR3 is 14 residues. Trimming shortened V by 0 bases and J by 2 bases, and 11 bases separated the two germline ends. Per the germline V gene, CDR1 is GTSNPN and CDR2 is SVGIG (reference sequence). The CDR3 coding sequence is TGTGCCTGGAGTGTGGACAGCCTGGCCTACGAGCAGTACTTC. It translates to CAWSVDSLAYEQYF. Filled out from reference TRBV30 and TRBJ2-7, the complete variable domain reads SQTIHQWPATLVQPVGSPLSLECTVEGTSNPNLYWYRQAAGRGLQLLFYSVGIGQISSEVPQNLSASRPQDRQFILSSKKLLLSDSGFYLCAWSVDSLAYEQYFGPGTRLTVT.

CDR3 protein: CASSQVRQVTDTQYF. CDR3 coding DNA: TGCGCCAGCAGCCAAGTCCGGCAGGTAACAGATACGCAGTATTTT. The chain is built from TRBV4-1 and TRBJ2-3, with D unclear. V was shortened by 1 base and J by 3 bases, with 11 bases between the two germline ends. The CDR3 spans 15 residues. The germline gives CDR1 MGHRA, CDR2 YSYEKL.

The CDR3 DNA is TGCAGTGCTATTGAAGATTTTAATGAAAAACTGTTTTTT. Amino acid sequence: CSAIEDFNEKLFF. The chain carries TRBV20-1 and TRBJ1-4; D gene unclear. The CDR3 loop spans 13 amino acids. V gave up 4 bases and J gave up 4 bases, with 10 bases separating them. Germline-derived CDR1 and CDR2 are DFQATT and SNEGSKA (reference sequence).

This chain joins TRBV7-9 and TRBJ2-7; D unresolved. Germline lookup yields CDR1 SEHNR and CDR2 FQNEAQ (reference sequence). Trimming cost V 1 base and J 3 bases, with 13 bases left between them. CDR3 length equals 15 residues. Here the CDR3 DNA reads TGTGCCAGCAGCTTAGATCAAGGGAAGGTCTACGAGCAGTACTTC. Protein: CASSLDQGKVYEQYF.

In this sample, this clonotype turned up a few times. The gene calls are TRBV5-4 and TRBJ2-2, with a possible D match to TRBD1 (5 bases). Trimming pared 1 base from V and 1 base from J, leaving 11 bases between. This CDR3 has 16 amino acids. The germline V gene encodes CDR1 SGHNT and CDR2 YYREEE (reference sequence). The CDR3, as DNA: TGTGCCAGCAGCTTGTATCGCGGACAGAACACCGGGGAGCTGTTTTTT. It translates to CASSLYRGQNTGELFF. Full variable domain (remainder filled in from reference TRBV5-4 and TRBJ2-2): ETGVTQSPTHLIKTRGQQVTLRCSSQSGHNTVSWYQQALGQGPQFIFQYYREEENGRGNFPPRFSGLQFPNYSSELNVNALELDDSALYLCASSLYRGQNTGELFFGEGSRLTVL.

This clonotype turned up a few times. The chain joins TRBV12-3 or TRBV12-4 to TRBJ1-2; 11 bases match TRBD1. The CDR3 sequence is 11 residues long. The V gene end was trimmed by 11 bases and the J gene end by 7 bases; junction bases not matched to a gene: 3. Written as DNA, the CDR3 is TGTGCCGGACAGGGGGCAAGTGGCTACACCTTC. This sequence encodes CAGQGASGYTF.